These T cell receptor beta chains were read from a single sample in a study of monozygotic twins with inflammatory bowel disease. TCRdb reanalyzed the 5' RACE reads and collapses them to one entry per CDR3 protein, without DNA. The sample is made up of about 150,000 distinct CDR3 sequences, and the top ten hold 1% to 1.5% of it. The sample comprised blood. The receptors derive from a human donor with ulcerative colitis or Crohn's disease, or a healthy co-twin of an affected twin (not recorded which). Both conserved end residues are part of each CDR3.

v_gene: TRBV5-6; j_gene: TRBJ2-2; CDR3aa: CASSSGTGGIGELFF
v_gene: TRBV5-4; j_gene: TRBJ2-6; CDR3aa: CASSVQDLANVLTF
v_gene: TRBV27; j_gene: TRBJ1-3; CDR3aa: CASSFAGLSGNTIYF
v_gene: TRBV5-1; j_gene: TRBJ1-2; CDR3aa: CASSVSGTGGNYGYTF
v_gene: TRBV7-6; j_gene: TRBJ2-3; CDR3aa: CASSLVGAGVSTDTQYF
v_gene: TRBV7-2; j_gene: TRBJ2-3; CDR3aa: CASSGTGGGTDTQYF
v_gene: TRBV5-1; j_gene: TRBJ2-7; CDR3aa: CASSFDQLPYEQYF
v_gene: TRBV6-5; j_gene: TRBJ2-5; CDR3aa: CASSYWDRVETQYF
v_gene: TRBV11-3; j_gene: TRBJ2-1; CDR3aa: CASSRGGIQANEQFF
v_gene: TRBV6-5; j_gene: TRBJ1-1; CDR3aa: CASSYGTEAFF
v_gene: TRBV14; j_gene: TRBJ2-2; CDR3aa: CASSRGLNTGELFF
v_gene: TRBV29-1; j_gene: TRBJ1-5; CDR3aa: CSVAYSNQPQHF
v_gene: TRBV3-1; j_gene: TRBJ2-5; CDR3aa: CASSQGQSKRGYF
v_gene: TRBV2; j_gene: TRBJ1-4; CDR3aa: CASSDFSSGGKTNEKLFF
v_gene: TRBV7-2; j_gene: TRBJ2-2; CDR3aa: CASSFRGGTGELFF
v_gene: TRBV21-1; j_gene: TRBJ2-7; CDR3aa: CASSKGRAGRRDEQYF
v_gene: TRBV28; j_gene: TRBJ2-7; CDR3aa: CASSPPTSGGQQYF
v_gene: TRBV29-1; j_gene: TRBJ2-2; CDR3aa: CSVEGVAGDTGELFF
v_gene: TRBV6-5; j_gene: TRBJ2-1; CDR3aa: CASRRSYNEQFF
v_gene: TRBV28; j_gene: TRBJ2-7; CDR3aa: CASSLGTAAYEQYF
v_gene: TRBV25-1; j_gene: TRBJ2-3; CDR3aa: CASSFSGGTDTQYF
v_gene: TRBV6-5; j_gene: TRBJ2-6; CDR3aa: CASSPGQGALFGANVLTF
v_gene: TRBV20-1; j_gene: TRBJ1-2; CDR3aa: CSAPGVRYGYTF
v_gene: TRBV27; j_gene: TRBJ2-2; CDR3aa: CASSTPRDRGTGELFF
v_gene: TRBV28; j_gene: TRBJ1-2; CDR3aa: CASSRSGTPYGYTF
v_gene: TRBV5-1; j_gene: TRBJ2-7; CDR3aa: CASSLTRDEQYF
v_gene: TRBV7-9; j_gene: TRBJ1-2; CDR3aa: CASSLAAGNNYGYTF
v_gene: TRBV20-1; j_gene: TRBJ1-2; CDR3aa: CSARSDRNYGYTF
v_gene: TRBV5-1; j_gene: TRBJ2-3; CDR3aa: CASSRRTGTRADTQYF
v_gene: TRBV7-2; j_gene: TRBJ2-1; CDR3aa: CASSLFATSIYNEQFF
v_gene: TRBV4-2; j_gene: TRBJ1-4; CDR3aa: CASSSGQGTEKLFF
v_gene: TRBV2; j_gene: TRBJ2-1; CDR3aa: CASSPAGSRVGNEQFF